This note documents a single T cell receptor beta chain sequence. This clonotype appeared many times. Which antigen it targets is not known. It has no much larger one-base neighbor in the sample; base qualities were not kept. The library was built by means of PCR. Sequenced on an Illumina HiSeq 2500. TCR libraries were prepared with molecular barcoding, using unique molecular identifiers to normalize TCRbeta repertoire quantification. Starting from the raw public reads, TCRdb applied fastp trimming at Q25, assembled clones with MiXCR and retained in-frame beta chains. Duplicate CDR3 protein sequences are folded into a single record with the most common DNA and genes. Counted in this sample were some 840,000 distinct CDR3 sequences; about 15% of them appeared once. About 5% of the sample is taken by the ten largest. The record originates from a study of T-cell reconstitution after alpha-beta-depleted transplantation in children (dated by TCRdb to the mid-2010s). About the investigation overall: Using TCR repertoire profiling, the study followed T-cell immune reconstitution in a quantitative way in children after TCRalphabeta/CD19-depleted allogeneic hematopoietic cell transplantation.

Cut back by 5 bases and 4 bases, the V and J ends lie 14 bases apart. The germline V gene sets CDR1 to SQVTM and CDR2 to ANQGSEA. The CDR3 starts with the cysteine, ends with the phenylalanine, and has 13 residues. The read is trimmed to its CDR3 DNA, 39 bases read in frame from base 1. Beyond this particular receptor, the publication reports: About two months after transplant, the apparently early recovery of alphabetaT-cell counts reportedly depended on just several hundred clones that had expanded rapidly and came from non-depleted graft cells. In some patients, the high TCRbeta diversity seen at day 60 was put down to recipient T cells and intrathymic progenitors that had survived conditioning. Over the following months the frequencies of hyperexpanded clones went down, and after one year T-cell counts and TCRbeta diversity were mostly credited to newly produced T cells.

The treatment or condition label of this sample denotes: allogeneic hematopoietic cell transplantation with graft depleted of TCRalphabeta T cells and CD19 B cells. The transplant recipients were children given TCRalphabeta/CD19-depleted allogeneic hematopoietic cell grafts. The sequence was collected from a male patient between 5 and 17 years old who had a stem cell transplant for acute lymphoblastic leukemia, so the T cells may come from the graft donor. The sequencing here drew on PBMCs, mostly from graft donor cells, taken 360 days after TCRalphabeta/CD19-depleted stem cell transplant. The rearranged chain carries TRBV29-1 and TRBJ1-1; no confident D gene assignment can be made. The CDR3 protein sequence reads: CSVLPRAGTEAFF. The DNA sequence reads TGCAGCGTTTTACCCCGAGCGGGCACTGAAGCTTTCTTT.